Here is one T cell receptor (beta chain) with its context. TCRdb passed the RT-PCR reads through MiXCR, listing each CDR3 protein once. The sample records about 680,000 distinct CDR3 sequences, 14% being singletons. The V end lost 10 bases, the J end lost 1 base, and 13 bases lay between the germline ends. The germline CDR1 and CDR2 sequences are ENHRY and SYGVKD. The CDR3 is made up of 13 amino acids. This TCR came from a female donor in good health, serving as a healthy control. The rearrangement links TRBV10-3 to TRBJ1-1; D is uncertain. The sequencing input was memory CD4+ T cells from blood. CDR3 nucleotide sequence: TGTGCCACCGTATCAAGCCCGAACACTGAAGCTTTCTTT. This codes for CATVSSPNTEAFF.